This TCR beta chain was sequenced in a study of blood T cells in healthy people across ages. The second PCR ran roughly 7 to 11 cycles with a sample-barcoded 5' primer and J-beta primers. TCRdb passed the 5' RACE reads through MiXCR, listing each CDR3 protein once. The table has about 650,000 distinct CDR3 sequences, roughly half seen once. Whenever a sample was processed, at least 6 million PBMCs were isolated. The CDR3 contains 14 residues. V lost 4 bases and J lost 6, with 15 bases in between. The germline V gene encodes CDR1 MGHDK and CDR2 SYGVNS. The genes are TRBV25-1 and TRBJ1-1; TRBD1 might be the D (6 bases). Sequencing input: blood. The source is an elderly woman in good health. The CDR3 loop reads CASSANRDTSEAFF. CDR3 in DNA: TGTGCCAGCAGTGCAAACCGGGACACTTCTGAAGCTTTCTTT.